Detailed here is one T cell receptor (beta chain). Germline V gene sequence: CDR1 SEHNR, CDR2 FQNEAQ (reference sequence). The CDR3 covers 14 residues. Trimming cost V 6 bases and J 5 bases; bases outside gene matches: 7. Authors' processing steps: Amplifying reference gene primers gave estimates of nucleated cell counts. The table came from immunoSEQ multiplex PCR; TCRdb's copy has only in-frame clones and leaves some out. V, J and clone size are those of that table, while D and trimming were read from the DNA. The profile covers about 98,000 clones, with about four fifths appearing a single time and roughly 4.1% taken by the ten largest. These data belong to a study of blood T cell repertoires in COVID-19. About the study: From the United States, Italy and Spain came samples of acute and convalescent COVID-19. In each case, the material was cDNA or gDNA derived from T cells, B-cell-depleted T cells, or PBMCs.

The receptor was isolated from a human donor in a cohort sampled during active COVID-19. The genes are TRBV7-9 and TRBJ2-1; 7 nucleotides agree with TRBD1. The sequenced material came from peripheral blood. The CDR3 region is CASRTRTGDNEQFF. CDR3 DNA sequence: TGTGCCAGCAGAACGAGGACAGGAGACAATGAGCAGTTCTTC.